This is a list of T cell receptor beta chains from one sample in a study of blood T cell repertoires in COVID-19. Only in-frame clones appear in the TCRdb table, and some are missing; sequencing was by immunoSEQ multiplex PCR. The sample contains about 520,000 clones, around 85% of which appear only once. The sequencing input was peripheral blood. Receptors were obtained from a human donor in a cohort sampled during active COVID-19. Each CDR3 is given with its conserved first and last residue. D genes are given only for firm matches. Rows may omit the clone size; those that give it use once, few, many or a size class.

cdr3_aa	cdr3_nt	d_call	cdr3_length	clone_size	v_call	j_call
CASSYGQYNQPQHF	TGTGCCAGCAGTTACGGACAGTACAATCAGCCCCAGCATTTT	-	14	once	TRBV6-2/TRBV6-3	TRBJ1-5
CAQAETYNSPLHF	TGTGCGCAGGCTGAAACCTATAATTCACCCCTCCACTTT	-	13	-	TRBV30	TRBJ1-6
CASGLVLPQAKDYEQYF	TGTGCTAGTGGTTTGGTACTCCCCCAGGCCAAGGACTACGAGCAGTACTTC	-	17	-	TRBV12-5	TRBJ2-7
CASSLDGQPDNSPLHF	TGCGCCAGCAGCCTGGACGGACAACCGGATAATTCACCCCTCCACTTT	-	16	-	TRBV5-1	TRBJ1-6
CASRERGEGGELFF	TGTGCCAGCAGAGAGCGGGGTGAGGGCGGGGAGCTGTTTTTT	TRBD2	14	-	TRBV11-2	TRBJ2-2
CASSFTEGGGYTF	TGTGCCAGCAGCTTCACAGAGGGCGGTGGCTACACCTTC	-	13	-	TRBV11-3	TRBJ1-2
CASSQGALATGELFF	TGTGCCAGCAGCCAAGGGGCACTAGCCACCGGGGAGCTGTTTTTT	-	15	once	TRBV3-1/TRBV3-2	TRBJ2-2
CASSQGRWGLAGVNEQFF	TGTGCCAGCAGCCAGGGGCGTTGGGGACTAGCGGGAGTCAATGAGCAGTTCTTC	TRBD2	18	-	TRBV11-2	TRBJ2-1
CASSPLSESTDTQYF	TGTGCCAGCAGCCCATTGTCTGAGAGCACAGATACGCAGTATTTT	-	15	-	TRBV7-8	TRBJ2-3
CASSLLEETQYF	TGTGCCAGCAGTTTACTCGAAGAGACCCAGTACTTC	-	12	-	TRBV28	TRBJ2-5
CASSLAAGQPQHF	TGTGCTAGCAGCTTAGCCGCGGGTCAGCCCCAGCATTTT	-	13	-	TRBV7-7	TRBJ1-5
CASSRDRGNNEQFF	TGCGCCAGCAGCCGTGACAGGGGCAACAATGAGCAGTTCTTC	TRBD1	14	few	TRBV5-1	TRBJ2-1
CASSEGFLPNYEQYF	TGCGCCAGCAGCGAGGGATTCCTCCCTAACTACGAGCAGTACTTC	-	15	-	TRBV5-1	TRBJ2-7
CASSPSRDSEDTEAFF	TGTGCCAGCTCACCAAGCAGGGACTCGGAGGACACTGAAGCTTTCTTT	-	16	-	TRBV18	TRBJ1-1
CASSFYRLAGGPDEQYF	TGCGCCAGCAGCTTCTACCGACTAGCGGGAGGGCCCGACGAGCAGTACTTC	TRBD2	17	once	TRBV5-1	TRBJ2-7
CASSLAGNTGELFF	TGTGCCAGCAGCTTGGCAGGCAACACCGGGGAGCTGTTTTTT	-	14	-	TRBV5-4	TRBJ2-2
CASSLTPDRGYEQYF	TGTGCCAGCTCACTTACCCCGGACAGGGGATACGAGCAGTACTTC	TRBD1	15	-	TRBV18	TRBJ2-7
CASQQGFDQETQYF	TGCGCCAGTCAACAGGGTTTCGACCAAGAGACCCAGTACTTC	-	14	-	TRBV5-1	TRBJ2-5
CASSVNSGAGNTIYF	TGTGCCAGCAGCGTTAATTCAGGGGCTGGAAACACCATATATTTT	-	15	-	TRBV9	TRBJ1-3
CAISPLGGTGATNEKLFF	TGTGCCATCAGTCCATTGGGAGGGACGGGCGCAACTAATGAAAAACTGTTTTTT	-	18	-	TRBV10-3	TRBJ1-4
CASSPIGQGNYGYTF	TGTGCCAGCTCACCTATCGGACAGGGCAACTATGGCTACACCTTC	TRBD1	15	once	TRBV18	TRBJ1-2
CASSLGLGRSETQYF	TGTGCCAGCAGCTTAGGACTAGGGCGATCGGAGACCCAGTACTTC	-	15	-	TRBV7-2	TRBJ2-5
CASSDRDRGNTDTQYF	TGCGCCAGCAGTGATCGTGACAGGGGAAACACAGATACGCAGTATTTT	TRBD1	16	-	TRBV10-1	TRBJ2-3
CASSFGRGRQETQYF	TGCGCCAGCAGCTTCGGCAGGGGCCGCCAAGAGACCCAGTACTTC	-	15	once	TRBV5-1	TRBJ2-5
CASSLGQVNTEAFF	TGCGCCAGCAGCTTAGGACAGGTGAACACTGAAGCTTTCTTT	TRBD1	14	-	TRBV5-1	TRBJ1-1
CASSTGTGVYEQYF	TGTGCCAGCAGCACCGGGACAGGGGTTTACGAGCAGTACTTC	TRBD1	14	-	TRBV6-5	TRBJ2-7
CASSLEAGVHF	TGTGCCAGCAGCTTAGAGGCGGGGGTACATTTT	-	11	-	TRBV7-9	TRBJ1-3
CASSPSGQRREKLFF	TGTGCCAGCTCACCATCGGGACAGCGGAGGGAAAAACTGTTTTTT	TRBD1	15	-	TRBV18	TRBJ1-4
CASSYSEGTSFWETQYF	TGTGCCAGCAGTTACTCGGAGGGTACCTCTTTTTGGGAGACCCAGTACTTC	-	17	-	TRBV6-2/TRBV6-3	TRBJ2-5
CAWSADPTGGNEQFF	TGTGCCTGGAGCGCGGACCCGACGGGGGGCAATGAGCAGTTCTTC	TRBD2	15	-	TRBV30	TRBJ2-1
CATSRDGQFVNYGYTF	TGTGCCACCAGCAGAGATGGACAGTTTGTCAACTATGGCTACACCTTC	-	16	-	TRBV15	TRBJ1-2
CASSTPGGNTEAFF	TGCGCCAGCAGCACTCCTGGCGGTAACACTGAAGCTTTCTTT	-	14	-	TRBV5-1	TRBJ1-1
CASSEYRSYGYTF	TGTGCCAGCAGTGAATACCGGTCGTATGGCTACACCTTC	-	13	-	TRBV6-1	TRBJ1-2
CASSPSSSYEQYF	TGTGCCAGCAGCCCTTCGAGCTCCTACGAGCAGTACTTC	-	13	-	TRBV9	TRBJ2-7
CASSPHATNEKLFF	TGTGCCAGCAGCCCACATGCAACTAATGAAAAACTGTTTTTT	-	14	-	TRBV7-8	TRBJ1-4
CASSLGVEQFF	TGTGCCAGCAGCTTAGGAGTTGAGCAGTTCTTC	-	11	-	TRBV5-6	TRBJ2-1
CASSLGLAGGNQETQYF	TGTGCCAGCAGCTTAGGACTAGCGGGAGGGAACCAAGAGACCCAGTACTTC	TRBD2	17	-	TRBV7-2	TRBJ2-5
CASSPSGGNYGYTF	TGTGCCAGCAGTCCCTCAGGGGGTAACTATGGCTACACCTTC	TRBD1	14	-	TRBV6-5	TRBJ1-2
CASSPTDLNTEAFF	TGTGCCAGCTCACCAACAGATTTGAACACTGAAGCTTTCTTT	-	14	-	TRBV18	TRBJ1-1
CASSPLEHQETQYF	TGTGCCAGCAGCCCGTTGGAGCACCAAGAGACCCAGTACTTC	-	14	-	TRBV7-8	TRBJ2-5
CASSIELAGGSGTGELFF	TGTGCCAGTAGTATTGAGTTAGCGGGAGGCTCGGGCACCGGGGAGCTGTTTTTT	TRBD2	18	-	TRBV19	TRBJ2-2
CASSFGTGTGGVYEQYF	TGTGCCAGCAGTTTCGGAACCGGGACAGGGGGCGTATACGAGCAGTACTTC	TRBD1	17	once	TRBV28	TRBJ2-7
CASSLVLVEETQYF	TGTGCCAGCAGCTTAGTACTGGTAGAAGAGACCCAGTACTTC	-	14	-	TRBV7-6	TRBJ2-5
CASSWDRGVETQYF	TGTGCCAGCAGCTGGGACAGGGGAGTAGAGACCCAGTACTTC	TRBD1	14	-	TRBV5-5	TRBJ2-5
CASSFGTGDSGNTIYF	TGTGCCAGCAGTTTTGGGACAGGGGACTCTGGAAACACCATATATTTT	TRBD1	16	-	TRBV28	TRBJ1-3
CASTPTAQAGGEQYF	TGTGCCAGCACTCCAACGGCACAGGCTGGCGGCGAGCAGTACTTC	-	15	many	TRBV6-6	TRBJ2-7
CASSQDMTGGWETQYF	TGCGCCAGCAGCCAAGATATGACGGGAGGGTGGGAGACCCAGTACTTC	TRBD2	16	-	TRBV4-1	TRBJ2-5
CASSFNRGNEKLFF	TGTGCCAGCAGCTTTAACAGGGGTAATGAAAAACTGTTTTTT	TRBD1	14	once	TRBV7-9	TRBJ1-4